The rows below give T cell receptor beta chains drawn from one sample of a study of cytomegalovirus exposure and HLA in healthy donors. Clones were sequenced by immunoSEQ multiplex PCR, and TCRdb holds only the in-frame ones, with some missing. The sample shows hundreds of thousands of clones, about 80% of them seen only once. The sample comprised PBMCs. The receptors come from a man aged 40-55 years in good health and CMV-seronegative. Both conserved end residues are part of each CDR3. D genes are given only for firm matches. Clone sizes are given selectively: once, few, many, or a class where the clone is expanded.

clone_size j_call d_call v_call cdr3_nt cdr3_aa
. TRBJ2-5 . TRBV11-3 TGTGCCAGCAGCCGGGTAGCGGCGTCAGAGACCCAGTACTTC CASSRVAASETQYF
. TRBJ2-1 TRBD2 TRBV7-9 TGTGCCAGCAGCTCCCCGGCGGGAGGCAATGAGCAGTTCTTC CASSSPAGGNEQFF
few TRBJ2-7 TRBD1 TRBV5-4 TGTGCCAGCAGCTTAGATACCGGGACAGGGGCCTACGAGCAGTACTTC CASSLDTGTGAYEQYF
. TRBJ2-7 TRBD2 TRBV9 TGTGCCAGCAGCGGAGGACTAGCGGGGAACTCCTACGAGCAGTACTTC CASSGGLAGNSYEQYF
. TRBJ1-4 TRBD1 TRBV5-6 TGTGCCAGCAGCTCTTCCGGGACAGGGAGGGAAAAACTGTTTTTT CASSSSGTGREKLFF
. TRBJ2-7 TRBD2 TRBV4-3 TGCGCCAGCAGCCGGACTAGCGGAACCTACGAGCAGTACTTC CASSRTSGTYEQYF
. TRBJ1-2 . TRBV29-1 TGCAGCGTTGGGACAGTCTATGGCTACACCTTC CSVGTVYGYTF
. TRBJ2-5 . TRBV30 TGTGCCTGGGGCAGACAGGAAGAGACCCAGTACTTC CAWGRQEETQYF
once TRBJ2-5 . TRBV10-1 TGCGCCAGGACTTCGGGGGTGTACGAAGAGACCCAGTACTTC CARTSGVYEETQYF
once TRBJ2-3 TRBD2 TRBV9 TGTGCCAGCAGCGTAGGGGGGGGGACTAGCGGATCACCAACAGATACGCAGTATTTT CASSVGGGTSGSPTDTQYF
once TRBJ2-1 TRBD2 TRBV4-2 TGTGCCAGCAGCCAAGAGAAGGGCGGGAGGGCCAGGGAGTTCTTC CASSQEKGGRAREFF
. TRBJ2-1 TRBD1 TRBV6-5 TGTGCCAGCAGTCCTCAGGGGGCAAAGCGAGGAGAGCAGTTCTTC CASSPQGAKRGEQFF
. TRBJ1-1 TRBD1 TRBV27 TGTGCCAGCATCGGACGGGACAGCCTGAACACTGAAGCTTTCTTT CASIGRDSLNTEAFF
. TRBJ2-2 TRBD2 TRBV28 TGTGCCAGCAGTCGACTAGCGGGAGTCACCGGGGAGCTGTTTTTT CASSRLAGVTGELFF
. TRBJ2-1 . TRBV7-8 TGTGCCAGCAGCTTAGACGGGACTCTTCCCTCCTACAATGAGCAGTTCTTC CASSLDGTLPSYNEQFF
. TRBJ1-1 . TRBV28 TGTGCCAGCAGTCAGGGGACGCGACGGGCTTTCTTT CASSQGTRRAFF
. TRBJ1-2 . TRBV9 TGTGCCAGCAGCGTAGAAGAGGGCAATAACTATGGCTACACCTTC CASSVEEGNNYGYTF